This entry features one T cell receptor (beta chain) sequence. These data come from a study of molecular identifiers for immune sequencing clone quantification. CDR1 and CDR2 from the germline V gene are DFQATT and SNEGSKA (reference sequence). This CDR3 contains 16 residues. V was trimmed by 5 bases and J by 0 bases, leaving 17 bases between them. Generation of bulk TCR libraries relied on previously described methods and listed TCR primers. TCRdb re-called the PCR reads with MiXCR, one entry per CDR3 protein. The sample lists under 650,000 distinct CDR3 sequences; around 20% were seen once. The TCR was taken from a human donor in good health. Some libraries in this study had Jurkat cell RNA spiked in. This sequence joins TRBV20-1 and TRBJ1-3; maybe TRBD1 (5 bases). The source material was naive CD8+ T cells from blood, with Jurkat cell RNA spiked in. The subset denotes: FACS-sorted CD8+CD4-CCR7+CD45RA+ naive T cells. CDR3 nucleotides: TGCAGTGCTCTAACCCAGGGCCTGACCTCTGGAAACACCATATATTTT. Translation gives CSALTQGLTSGNTIYF.